Described below is a single T cell receptor (beta chain) sequence and its context. This CDR3 is 18 amino acids long. Deletions cut 3 bases from V and 0 bases from J, with 17 bases between. Germline CDR1 is MDHEN and CDR2 is SYDVKM. This table comes from immunoSEQ multiplex PCR, and its TCRdb copy is limited to in-frame clones, with some not included. Of hundreds of thousands of clones in the sample, 95% to 98% are singletons; the top ten hold more than 0.3%. As defined, naive CD8 cells were CD45RO-negative and positively selected for CCR7, with terminally differentiated effector memory CD45RA+ cells excluded. The sample is drawn from a study of shared clonotypes between healthy human individuals.

The clonotype was recovered from a young man in good health. The chain carries TRBV28 and TRBJ1-4, with unresolved D. Input material: naive CD8+ T cells sorted from blood. The CDR3 region is CASSFTRKTGSTNEKLFF. The DNA of the CDR3 is TGTGCCAGCAGTTTTACCAGGAAAACCGGATCAACTAATGAAAAACTGTTTTTT.